Below, 2 T cell receptor beta chains from the same sample are listed, as sequenced in a study of response to subunit inactivated influenza vaccine. TCRdb re-analysed the RT-PCR reads in MiXCR, keeping a single row per CDR3 protein. The table has almost 600,000 distinct CDR3 sequences, approximately 14% seen once; the top ten hold approximately 10%. Specimen: PBMCs from blood, collected 11 to 12 days after vaccination. These receptors were obtained from a man between 50 and 59 years old who received an inactivated influenza vaccine.

This clonotype was picked up many times. The chain combines TRBV20-1 with TRBJ2-3; D gene uncertain. This CDR3 has 13 amino acids. The V and J ends lost 6 bases and 1 base respectively, with 11 bases between them. The germline CDR1 and CDR2 sequences are DFQATT and SNEGSKA (reference sequence). This chain's CDR3 is CSATAKGTDTQYF. CDR3 DNA: TGCAGTGCCACCGCCAAGGGCACAGATACGCAGTATTTT.

The table lists this clonotype with a few counts. J is TRBJ2-3 and V is TRBV2; no clear D. V was shortened by 5 bases and J by 4 bases, with 7 bases between the two germline ends. The CDR3 is 12 amino acids. The V gene's germline CDR1 is SNHLY and CDR2 FYNNEI. CDR3 DNA sequence: TGTGCCAGCAGTCCGGAACCAGATACGCAGTATTTT. Protein product: CASSPEPDTQYF.